This is a list of T cell receptor beta chains from one sample in a study of early T cells in non-severe SARS-CoV-2 infection. TCRdb processed the 5' RACE reads anew with MiXCR; each CDR3 protein has one entry. The sample records roughly 28,000 distinct CDR3 sequences, 5% to 5.5% being singletons. The sample comprised whole blood. The receptors here all came from an adult who was a healthcare worker with PCR-confirmed SARS-CoV-2 infection or an uninfected control (not recorded which). CDR3s include the opening cysteine and the closing phenylalanine or tryptophan.

V	CDR3
TRBV12-3/TRBV12-4	CASSHREGDTEAFF
TRBV4-2	CASSLTVASGGADTQYF
TRBV10-3	CAIRQGQGTREQYF
TRBV20-1	CSATPPGANVLTF
TRBV10-1	CASSELRTSGAQYF
TRBV28	CASSMPGQLNTEAFF
TRBV10-1	CAREVEDGYTF
TRBV7-8	CASSPRSNYGYTF
TRBV5-6	CASSSSPGEETQYF
TRBV5-1	CASSFSRESEAFF
TRBV7-6	CASSWGTSGTYEQYF
TRBV7-8	CASSPRDSHTGELFF
TRBV25-1	CASLRSGRARSTDTQYF
TRBV7-6	CASSAGDGYTF
TRBV7-2	CASSFAPGQLNVLTF
TRBV5-1	CASSLGLQETQYF
TRBV5-1	CASSTGTGPKAEAFF
TRBV19	CASIISDGSNYGYTF
TRBV15	CATSRAQGSPPFF
TRBV6-2/TRBV6-3	CASSGTGDVYEQYF
TRBV5-6	CASSKEETQYF
TRBV7-9	CASSLGANTGELFF
TRBV10-3	CAISERGATNEKLFF
TRBV20-1	CSARQQYEQYF
TRBV28	CASTKGTTSGNTIYF
TRBV12-3/TRBV12-4	CASSFRLGNPQHF
TRBV29-1	CSVASREIEETQYF
TRBV20-1	CSALWGVGFNEQFF